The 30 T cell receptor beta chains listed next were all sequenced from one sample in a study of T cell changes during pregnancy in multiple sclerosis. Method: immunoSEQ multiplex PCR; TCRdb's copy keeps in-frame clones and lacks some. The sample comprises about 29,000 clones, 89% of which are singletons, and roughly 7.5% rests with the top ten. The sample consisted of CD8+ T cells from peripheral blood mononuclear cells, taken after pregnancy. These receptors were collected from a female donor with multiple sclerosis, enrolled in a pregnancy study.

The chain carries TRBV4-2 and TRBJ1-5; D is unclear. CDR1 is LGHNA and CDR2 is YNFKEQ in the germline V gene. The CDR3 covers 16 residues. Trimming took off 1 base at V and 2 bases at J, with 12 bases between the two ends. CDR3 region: CASSQAHGAGNQPQHF. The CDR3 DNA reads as TGTGCCAGCAGCCAAGCCCACGGCGCGGGCAATCAGCCCCAGCATTTT.

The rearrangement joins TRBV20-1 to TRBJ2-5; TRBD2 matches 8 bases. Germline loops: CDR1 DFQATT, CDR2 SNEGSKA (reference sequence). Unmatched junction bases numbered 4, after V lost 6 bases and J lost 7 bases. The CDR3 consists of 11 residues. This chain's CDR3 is CSARRGGTQYF. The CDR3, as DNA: TGCAGTGCCCGACGGGGGGGGACCCAGTACTTC.

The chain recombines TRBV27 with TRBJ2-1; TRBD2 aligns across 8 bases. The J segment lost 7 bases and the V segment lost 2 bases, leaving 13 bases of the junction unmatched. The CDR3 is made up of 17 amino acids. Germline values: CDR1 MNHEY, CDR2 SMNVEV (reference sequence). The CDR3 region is CASSLESTGGSRNEQFF. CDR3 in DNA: TGTGCCAGCAGTTTAGAGTCTACGGGAGGGAGCAGGAATGAGCAGTTCTTC.

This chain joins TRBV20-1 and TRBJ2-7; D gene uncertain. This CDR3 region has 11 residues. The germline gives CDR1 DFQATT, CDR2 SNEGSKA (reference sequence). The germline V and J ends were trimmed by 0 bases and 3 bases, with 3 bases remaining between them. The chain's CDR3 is CSAREYYEQYF. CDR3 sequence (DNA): TGCAGTGCTAGAGAATACTACGAGCAGTACTTC.

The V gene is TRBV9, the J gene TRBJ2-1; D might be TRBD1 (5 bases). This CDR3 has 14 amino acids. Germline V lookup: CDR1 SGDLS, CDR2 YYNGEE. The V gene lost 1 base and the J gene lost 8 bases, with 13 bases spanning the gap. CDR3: CASSVLQGGDEQFF. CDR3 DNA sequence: TGTGCCAGCAGCGTACTCCAGGGTGGCGATGAGCAGTTCTTC.

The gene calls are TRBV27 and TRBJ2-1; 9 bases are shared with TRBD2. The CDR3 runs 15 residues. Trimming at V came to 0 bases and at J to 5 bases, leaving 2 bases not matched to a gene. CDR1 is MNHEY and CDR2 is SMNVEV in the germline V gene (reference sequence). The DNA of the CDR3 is TGTGCCAGCAGTTTATCTAGCGGGAGCGACAATGAGCAGTTCTTC. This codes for CASSLSSGSDNEQFF.

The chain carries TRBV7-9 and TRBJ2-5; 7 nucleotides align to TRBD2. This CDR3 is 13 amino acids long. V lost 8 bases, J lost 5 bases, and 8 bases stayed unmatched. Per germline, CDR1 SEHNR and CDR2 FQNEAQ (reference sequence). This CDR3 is CASRWRELETQYF. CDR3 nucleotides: TGTGCCAGCCGCTGGCGGGAGCTTGAGACCCAGTACTTC. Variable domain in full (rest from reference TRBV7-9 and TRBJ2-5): DTGVSQNPRHKITKRGQNVTFRCDPISEHNRLYWYRQTLGQGPEFLTYFQNEAQLEKSRLLSDRFSAERPKGSFSTLEIQRTEQGDSAMYLCASRWRELETQYFGPGTRLLVL.

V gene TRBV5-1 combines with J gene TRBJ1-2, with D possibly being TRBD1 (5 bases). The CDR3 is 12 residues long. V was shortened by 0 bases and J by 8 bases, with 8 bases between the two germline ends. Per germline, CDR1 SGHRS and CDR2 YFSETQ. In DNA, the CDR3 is TGCGCCAGCAGCTTGGAAGGGGCCGGCTACACCTTC. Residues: CASSLEGAGYTF.

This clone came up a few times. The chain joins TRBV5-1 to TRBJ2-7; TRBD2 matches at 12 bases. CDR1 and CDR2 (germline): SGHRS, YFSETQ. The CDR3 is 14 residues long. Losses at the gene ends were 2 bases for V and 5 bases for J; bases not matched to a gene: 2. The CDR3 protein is CASSLWTSGNEQYF. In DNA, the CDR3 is TGCGCCAGCAGCTTATGGACTAGCGGGAACGAGCAGTACTTC.

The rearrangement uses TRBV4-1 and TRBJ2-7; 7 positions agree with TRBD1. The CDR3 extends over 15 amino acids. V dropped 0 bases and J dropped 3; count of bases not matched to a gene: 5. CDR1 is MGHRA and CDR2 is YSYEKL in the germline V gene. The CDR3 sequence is CASSQDQTGIYEQYF. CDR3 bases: TGCGCCAGCAGCCAAGATCAGACAGGGATCTACGAGCAGTACTTC.

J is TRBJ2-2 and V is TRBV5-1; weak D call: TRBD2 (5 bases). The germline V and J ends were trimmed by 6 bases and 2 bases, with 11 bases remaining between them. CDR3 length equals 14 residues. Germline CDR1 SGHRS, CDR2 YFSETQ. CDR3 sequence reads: CASKGAVNTGELFF. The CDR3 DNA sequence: TGCGCCAGCAAAGGAGCGGTCAACACCGGGGAGCTGTTTTTT.

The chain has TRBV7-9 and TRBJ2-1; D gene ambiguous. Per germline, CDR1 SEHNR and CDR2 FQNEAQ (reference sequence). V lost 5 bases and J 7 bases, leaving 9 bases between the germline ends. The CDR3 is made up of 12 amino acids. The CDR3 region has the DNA TGTGCCAGCAGCCTATCGTTGAATGAGCAGTTCTTC. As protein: CASSLSLNEQFF.

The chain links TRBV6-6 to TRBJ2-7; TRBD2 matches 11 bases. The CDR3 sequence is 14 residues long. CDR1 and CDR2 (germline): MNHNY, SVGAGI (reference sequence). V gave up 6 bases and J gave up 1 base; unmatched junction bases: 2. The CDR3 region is CASRTSGGSYEQYF. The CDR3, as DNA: TGTGCCAGCAGAACTAGCGGGGGTTCCTACGAGCAGTACTTC.

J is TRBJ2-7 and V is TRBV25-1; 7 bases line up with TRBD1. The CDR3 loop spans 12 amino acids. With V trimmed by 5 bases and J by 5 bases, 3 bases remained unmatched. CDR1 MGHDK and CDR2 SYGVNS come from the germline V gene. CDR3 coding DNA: TGTGCCAGCAGTTACGACAGGGACGAGCAGTACTTC. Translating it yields CASSYDRDEQYF.

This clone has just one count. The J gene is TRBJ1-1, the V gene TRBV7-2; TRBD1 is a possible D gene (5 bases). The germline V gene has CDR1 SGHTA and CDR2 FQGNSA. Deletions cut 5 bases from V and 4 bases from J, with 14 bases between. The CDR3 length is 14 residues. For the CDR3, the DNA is TGTGCCAGCAGCCACTCGGGGGGAGCCACTGAAGCTTTCTTT. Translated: CASSHSGGATEAFF.

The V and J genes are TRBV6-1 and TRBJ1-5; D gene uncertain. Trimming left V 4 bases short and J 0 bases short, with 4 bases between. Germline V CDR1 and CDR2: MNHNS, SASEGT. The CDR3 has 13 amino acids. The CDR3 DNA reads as TGTGCCAGCAGTGCTTATAGCAATCAGCCCCAGCATTTT. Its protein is CASSAYSNQPQHF.

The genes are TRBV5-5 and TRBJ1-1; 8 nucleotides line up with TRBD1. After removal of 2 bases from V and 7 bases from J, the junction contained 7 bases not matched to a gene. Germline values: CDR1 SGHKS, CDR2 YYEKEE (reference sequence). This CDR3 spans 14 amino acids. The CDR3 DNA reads TGTGCCAGCAGCTTTTTCCAGGGGGCAGGTGAAGCTTTCTTT. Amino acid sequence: CASSFFQGAGEAFF.

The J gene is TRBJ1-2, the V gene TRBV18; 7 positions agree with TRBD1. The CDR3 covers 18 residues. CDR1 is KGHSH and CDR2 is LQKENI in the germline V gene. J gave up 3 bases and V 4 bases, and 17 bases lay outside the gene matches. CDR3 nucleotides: TGTGCCAGCTCACGATCGTCCGAGGACAGGTTCGGAGACTATGGCTACACCTTC. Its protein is CASSRSSEDRFGDYGYTF.

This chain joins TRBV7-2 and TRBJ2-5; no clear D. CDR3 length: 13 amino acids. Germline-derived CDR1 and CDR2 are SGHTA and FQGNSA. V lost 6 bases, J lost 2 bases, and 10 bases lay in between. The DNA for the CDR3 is TGTGCCAGCAGGTCTCGGAGTCAAGAGACCCAGTACTTC. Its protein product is CASRSRSQETQYF.

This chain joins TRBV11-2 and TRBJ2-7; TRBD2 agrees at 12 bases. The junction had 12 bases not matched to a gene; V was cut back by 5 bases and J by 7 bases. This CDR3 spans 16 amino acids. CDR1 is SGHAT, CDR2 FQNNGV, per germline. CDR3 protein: CASSKSSGRGYEEQYF. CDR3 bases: TGTGCCAGCAGCAAGTCTAGCGGGAGGGGATATGAGGAGCAGTACTTC.

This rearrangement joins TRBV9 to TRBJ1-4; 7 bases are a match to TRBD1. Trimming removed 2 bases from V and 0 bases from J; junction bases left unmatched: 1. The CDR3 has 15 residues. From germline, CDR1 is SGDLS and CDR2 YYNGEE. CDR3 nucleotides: TGTGCCAGCAGCGTCACAGGGGCAACTAATGAAAAACTGTTTTTT. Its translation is CASSVTGATNEKLFF.

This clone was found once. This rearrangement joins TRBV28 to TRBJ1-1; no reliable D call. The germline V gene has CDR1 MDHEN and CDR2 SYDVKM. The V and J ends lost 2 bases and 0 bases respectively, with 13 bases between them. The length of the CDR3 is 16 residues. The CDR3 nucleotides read TGTGCCAGCAGTTTAATCGACCGCGGTGTGAACACTGAAGCTTTCTTT. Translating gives CASSLIDRGVNTEAFF.

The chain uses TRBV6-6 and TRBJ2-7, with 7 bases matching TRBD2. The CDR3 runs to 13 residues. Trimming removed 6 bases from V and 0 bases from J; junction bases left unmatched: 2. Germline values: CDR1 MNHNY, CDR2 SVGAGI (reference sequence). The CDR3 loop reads CASSGRTSYEQYF. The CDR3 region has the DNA TGTGCCAGCAGCGGGAGGACCTCCTACGAGCAGTACTTC.

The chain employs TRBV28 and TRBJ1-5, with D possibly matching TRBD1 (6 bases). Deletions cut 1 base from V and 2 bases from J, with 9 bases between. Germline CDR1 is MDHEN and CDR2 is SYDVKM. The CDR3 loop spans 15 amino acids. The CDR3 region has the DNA TGTGCCAGCAGTTTATCAAGACAGGGCAATCAGCCCCAGCATTTT. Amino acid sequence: CASSLSRQGNQPQHF.

The DNA for the CDR3 is TGCAGTGCCCCCTACACAGATACGCAGTATTTT. Protein product: CSAPYTDTQYF. The chain couples TRBV20-1 to TRBJ2-3; D remains ambiguous. Trimming took off 6 bases at V and 2 bases at J, with 6 bases between the two ends. This CDR3 contains 11 residues. The germline V gene encodes CDR1 DFQATT and CDR2 SNEGSKA (reference sequence).

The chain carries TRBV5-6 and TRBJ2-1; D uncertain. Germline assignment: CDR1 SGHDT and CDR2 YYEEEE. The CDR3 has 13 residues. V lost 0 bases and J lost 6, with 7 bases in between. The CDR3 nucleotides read TGTGCCAGCAGCTTGGAACTGTCCAATGAGCAGTTCTTC. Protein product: CASSLELSNEQFF.

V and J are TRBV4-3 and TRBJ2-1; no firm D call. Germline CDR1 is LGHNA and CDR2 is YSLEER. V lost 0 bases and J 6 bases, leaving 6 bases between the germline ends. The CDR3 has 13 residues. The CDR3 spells CASSQDLSNEQFF. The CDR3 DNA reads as TGCGCCAGCAGCCAAGACCTCTCCAATGAGCAGTTCTTC.

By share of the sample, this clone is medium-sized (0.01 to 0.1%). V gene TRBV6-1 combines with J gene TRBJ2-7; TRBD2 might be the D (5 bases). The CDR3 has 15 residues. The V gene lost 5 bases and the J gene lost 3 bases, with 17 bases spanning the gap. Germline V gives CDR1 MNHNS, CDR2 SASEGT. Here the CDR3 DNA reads TGTGCCAGCAGTCAAGAGGACTCCAGCCACTACGAGCAGTACTTC. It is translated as CASSQEDSSHYEQYF.

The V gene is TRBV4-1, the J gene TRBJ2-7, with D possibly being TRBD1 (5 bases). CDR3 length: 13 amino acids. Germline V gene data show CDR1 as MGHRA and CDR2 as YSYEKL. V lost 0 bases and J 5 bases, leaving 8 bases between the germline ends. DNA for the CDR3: TGCGCCAGCAGCCAAGATCAGGGTAACGAGCAGTACTTC. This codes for CASSQDQGNEQYF.

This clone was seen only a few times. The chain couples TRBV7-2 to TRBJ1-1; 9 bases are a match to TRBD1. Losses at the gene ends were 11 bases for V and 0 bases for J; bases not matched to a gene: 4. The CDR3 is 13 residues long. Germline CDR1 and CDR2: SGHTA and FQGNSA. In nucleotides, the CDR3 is TGTGCCGGGGGGACAGGGATGAACACTGAAGCTTTCTTT. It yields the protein CAGGTGMNTEAFF.